Each of the 25 T cell receptor beta chains below was sequenced from the same sample in a study of cytomegalovirus exposure and HLA in healthy donors. The repertoire was sequenced with immunoSEQ multiplex PCR; TCRdb's copy has only in-frame clones and lacks some. The repertoire holds some 230,000 clones, with around nine tenths as singletons. Material for sequencing was PBMCs. The origin of the receptors is a woman between 18 and 29 years old in good health and CMV-seronegative.

This clone was seen a few times. CDR3 sequence reads: CASSLGGTGNSPLHF. Written as DNA, the CDR3 is TGTGCCAGCAGCCTGGGCGGGACAGGAAATTCACCCCTCCACTTT. The chain links TRBV28 to TRBJ1-6; 8 bases align to TRBD1. The V segment lost 6 bases and the J segment 7 bases; nucleotides outside the gene matches: 8. Germline CDR1 is MDHEN and CDR2 is SYDVKM. This CDR3 is 15 amino acids long.

The chain links TRBV2 to TRBJ2-7; 10 nucleotides match TRBD1. J lost 3 bases, V lost 5 bases, and 7 bases had no gene match. The CDR3 sequence is 15 residues long. Germline values: CDR1 SNHLY, CDR2 FYNNEI. CDR3 protein: CASSYIRTGGYEQYF. The DNA of the CDR3 is TGTGCCAGCAGTTATATCAGGACAGGGGGCTACGAGCAGTACTTC.

The V call is TRBV5-6, the J call TRBJ2-7, with 8 nucleotides matching TRBD1. The ends lost 3 bases at V and 3 bases at J; junction bases unmatched: 5. This CDR3 has 14 residues. The germline gives CDR1 SGHDT, CDR2 YYEEEE. In DNA, the CDR3 is TGTGCCAGCAGCTCTACAGGGGGGAGCTACGAGCAGTACTTC. Its protein is CASSSTGGSYEQYF. The full variable domain, with the rest looked up from reference TRBV5-6 and TRBJ2-7, is DAGVTQSPTHLIKTRGQQVTLRCSPKSGHDTVSWYQQALGQGPQFIFQYYEEEERQRGNFPDRFSGHQFPNYSSELNVNALLLGDSALYLCASSSTGGSYEQYFGPGTRLTVT.

This chain joins TRBV21-1 and TRBJ2-7; the table's D call, TRBD2, was not checked against the DNA. TRBV21-1 is flagged as a pseudogene. The CDR3 totals 16 residues. CDR3 amino acids: CASSKADSGRAGEQYF. CDR3 nucleotides: TGTGCCAGCAGCAAAGCGGATAGCGGGAGGGCGGGGGAGCAGTACTTC.

V and J are TRBV6-1 and TRBJ2-3; perhaps TRBD1 as D (5 bases). The germline gives CDR1 MNHNS, CDR2 SASEGT. The CDR3 sequence is 14 residues long. V lost 6 bases and J 2 bases, leaving 12 bases between the germline ends. CDR3 in DNA: TGTGCCAGCAGCGAGACAGCACCCACAGATACGCAGTATTTT. Its protein product is CASSETAPTDTQYF.

With regard to this clone: The germline gene is not matched at one end of the junction; a read error may be the cause. The chain combines TRBV6-5 with TRBJ2-2; 15 bases agree with TRBD2. The CDR3 is made up of 14 amino acids. Germline loops: CDR1 MNHEY, CDR2 SVGAGI. The CDR3 is CASSRTSGRGGLFF. CDR3 sequence (DNA): TGTGCCAGCAGCCGGACTAGCGGGAGGGGGGGGCTGTTTTTT.

The V and J genes are TRBV2 and TRBJ2-1; 12 bases agree with TRBD1. CDR1 is SNHLY and CDR2 is FYNNEI in the germline V gene. CDR3 length: 15 residues. Trimming cost V 4 bases and J 7 bases; bases outside gene matches: 5. CDR3 nucleotide sequence: TGTGCCAGCAGTGGGGACAGGGGGCAGTGGAATGAGCAGTTCTTC. It codes for CASSGDRGQWNEQFF. The full variable domain, its missing parts supplied by reference TRBV2 and TRBJ2-1, is EPEVTQTPSHQVTQMGQEVILRCVPISNHLYFYWYRQILGQKVEFLVSFYNNEISEKSEIFDDQFSVERPDGSNFTLKIRSTKLEDSAMYFCASSGDRGQWNEQFFGPGTRLTVL.

The chain joins TRBV4-1 to TRBJ2-7; TRBD1 agrees at 11 bases. The CDR3 length is 16 residues. J lost 4 bases, V lost 0 bases, and 5 bases had no gene match. Looked up from germline, CDR1 is MGHRA and CDR2 is YSYEKL. The CDR3 region is CASSQDAGTGGYEQYF. The CDR3 DNA is TGCGCCAGCAGCCAAGATGCAGGGACAGGGGGTTACGAGCAGTACTTC.

The rearrangement uses TRBV6-1 and TRBJ1-3; D uncertain. V was pared by 7 bases and J by 0 bases, with 13 bases between. The CDR3 loop spans 15 amino acids. CDR1 is MNHNS, CDR2 SASEGT, per germline. The CDR3 region is CASIPTRYSGNTIYF. The CDR3 region has the DNA TGTGCCAGCATACCGACTCGCTACTCTGGAAACACCATATATTTT.

V and J are TRBV5-1 and TRBJ1-5; 8 bases agree with TRBD1. CDR3 length equals 15 residues. V dropped 5 bases and J dropped 4; count of bases not matched to a gene: 8. Germline V gene sequence: CDR1 SGHRS, CDR2 YFSETQ. The CDR3, as DNA: TGCGCCAGCAGACCAACGGGACAGGCGAATCAGCCCCAGCATTTT. This codes for CASRPTGQANQPQHF. Full variable domain (outside the CDR3, taken from reference TRBV5-1 and TRBJ1-5): KAGVTQTPRYLIKTRGQQVTLSCSPISGHRSVSWYQQTPGQGLQFLFEYFSETQRNKGNFPGRFSGRQFSNSRSEMNVSTLELGDSALYLCASRPTGQANQPQHFGDGTRLSIL.

CDR3 in amino acids: CAWSVLGQTAYGYTF. The DNA for the CDR3 is TGTGCCTGGAGTGTACTCGGACAAACAGCGTATGGCTACACCTTC. V is TRBV30 and J is TRBJ1-2; possible D gene TRBD1, 5 bases. Per the germline V gene, CDR1 is GTSNPN and CDR2 is SVGIG (reference sequence). Trimming shortened V by 0 bases and J by 5 bases, and 16 bases separated the two germline ends. This CDR3 is built from 15 residues.

J is TRBJ2-7 and V is TRBV7-8, with TRBD1 as a possible D gene (6 bases). CDR3 size: 14 residues. Trimming left V 5 bases short and J 4 bases short, with 15 bases between. CDR1 and CDR2 from the germline V gene are SGHVS and FQNEAQ. CDR3 coding DNA: TGTGCCAGCAGCCCACAGGGTTTGAGGTACGAGCAGTACTTC. This codes for CASSPQGLRYEQYF.

J is TRBJ1-4 and V is TRBV19; unclear D gene. V was clipped by 4 bases and J by 0 bases, with 9 bases between them. The CDR3 has 15 residues. Germline V gene sequence: CDR1 LNHDA, CDR2 SQIVND (reference sequence). CDR3 sequence: CASSTPSATNEKLFF. In DNA, the CDR3 is TGTGCCAGTAGTACCCCCTCTGCAACTAATGAAAAACTGTTTTTT.

V and J are TRBV10-1 and TRBJ2-1, with TRBD2 identical over 7 bases. Trimming cost V 3 bases and J 4 bases; bases outside gene matches: 6. Germline CDR1 and CDR2: WNHNN and SYGVQD (reference sequence). The CDR3 is 15 residues long. The CDR3: CASSERGSGYNEQFF. In DNA form, the CDR3 reads TGCGCCAGCAGTGAAAGAGGTAGCGGGTACAATGAGCAGTTCTTC.

V gene TRBV10-3 combines with J gene TRBJ1-4; D is uncertain. This CDR3 has 14 residues. Germline CDR1 is ENHRY and CDR2 is SYGVKD. Trimming removed 4 bases from V and 10 bases from J, with 16 bases in between. DNA of the CDR3: TGTGCCATCAGTGTCGAGGGCTCGGAGGGAAAACTGTTTTTT. Amino acids: CAISVEGSEGKLFF.

This chain uses TRBV10-2 with TRBJ1-6; TRBD1 might be the D (6 bases). Germline assignment: CDR1 WSHSY and CDR2 SAAADI. Trimming removed 6 bases at V and 0 bases at J, with 12 bases between. The CDR3 runs 16 residues. The CDR3 loop reads CASRSTGSSYNSPLHF. For the CDR3, the DNA is TGCGCCAGCAGATCTACAGGGAGCTCCTATAATTCACCCCTCCACTTT.

V is TRBV6-1 and J is TRBJ1-5, with no clear D. The CDR3 has 15 amino acids. V was trimmed by 6 bases and J by 0 bases, leaving 12 bases between them. CDR1 and CDR2 from the germline V gene are MNHNS and SASEGT. The CDR3 is CASRVLRASNQPQHF. The CDR3 DNA reads TGTGCCAGCAGGGTCCTCCGAGCTAGCAATCAGCCCCAGCATTTT.

This chain joins TRBV28 and TRBJ2-7, with 10 bases identical to TRBD1. The J segment lost 1 base and the V segment lost 3 bases, leaving 6 bases of the junction unmatched. This CDR3 comprises 16 residues. Germline V gene sequence: CDR1 MDHEN, CDR2 SYDVKM. CDR3 sequence reads: CASSLVGQGGSYEQYF. The CDR3, as DNA: TGTGCCAGCAGTTTGGTCGGACAGGGGGGATCCTACGAGCAGTACTTC.

This clone was seen more than once but under ten times. This CDR3 reads CASRDRSSGYTF. In nucleotides, the CDR3 is TGTGCCAGCAGGGACAGATCAAGCGGCTACACCTTC. The genes are TRBV11-2 and TRBJ1-2; weak D call: TRBD1 (6 bases). CDR3 size: 12 residues. With 6 bases removed from V and 8 bases from J, the gap between germline ends came to 13 bases. The germline gives CDR1 SGHAT, CDR2 FQNNGV.

V and J are TRBV19 and TRBJ2-7; a possible D gene is TRBD2 (5 bases). CDR1 is LNHDA, CDR2 SQIVND, per germline (reference sequence). With 8 bases removed from V and 7 bases from J, the gap between germline ends came to 9 bases. This CDR3 comprises 10 residues. In nucleotides, the CDR3 is TGTGCCAGTGCGGGCGGGGAGCAGTACTTC. It yields the protein CASAGGEQYF.

V gene TRBV29-1 combines with J gene TRBJ2-5; TRBD2 agrees at 14 bases. The junction had 13 bases not matched to a gene; V was cut back by 8 bases and J by 5 bases. The length of the CDR3 is 16 residues. Germline-derived CDR1 and CDR2 are SQVTM and ANQGSEA. Here the CDR3 reads CSSGLAGGGWMETQYF. CDR3 sequence (DNA): TGCAGCTCCGGACTAGCGGGAGGCGGTTGGATGGAGACCCAGTACTTC.

The chain employs TRBV5-4 and TRBJ1-2; 8 bases map to TRBD1. Looked up from germline, CDR1 is SGHNT and CDR2 is YYREEE (reference sequence). Unmatched junction bases numbered 7, after V lost 4 bases and J lost 2 bases. The CDR3 length is 15 residues. CDR3 protein: CASSPMGQVNYGYTF. The CDR3 coding sequence is TGTGCCAGCAGCCCGATGGGACAGGTGAACTATGGCTACACCTTC.

This chain joins TRBV29-1 and TRBJ2-2, with 8 bases fitting TRBD2. CDR1 and CDR2 from the germline V gene are SQVTM and ANQGSEA. CDR3 length: 18 amino acids. The ends lost 5 bases at V and 8 bases at J; junction bases unmatched: 22. The CDR3 coding sequence is TGCAGCGTTAATGAGAGCGGGAGTAAGGGGCTATCAAGTGGGGAGCTGTTTTTT. It is translated as CSVNESGSKGLSSGELFF.

V is TRBV6-5 and J is TRBJ1-3; tentative D call: TRBD1 (5 bases). Germline V lookup: CDR1 MNHEY, CDR2 SVGAGI. The CDR3 length is 14 residues. V was cut by 4 bases and J by 2 bases, with 9 bases left in between. Written as DNA, the CDR3 is TGTGCCAGCAGTTCCCGGGGGACTGGAAACACCATATATTTT. Protein: CASSSRGTGNTIYF.

The chain combines TRBV6-1 with TRBJ1-2; 7 nucleotides agree with TRBD1. The junction had 10 bases not matched to a gene; V was cut back by 5 bases and J by 4 bases. Germline assignment: CDR1 MNHNS and CDR2 SASEGT. The CDR3 totals 15 residues. CDR3 sequence reads: CASSPQSTGSYGYTF. As DNA, the CDR3 is TGTGCCAGCAGTCCCCAGTCGACAGGGTCCTATGGCTACACCTTC.